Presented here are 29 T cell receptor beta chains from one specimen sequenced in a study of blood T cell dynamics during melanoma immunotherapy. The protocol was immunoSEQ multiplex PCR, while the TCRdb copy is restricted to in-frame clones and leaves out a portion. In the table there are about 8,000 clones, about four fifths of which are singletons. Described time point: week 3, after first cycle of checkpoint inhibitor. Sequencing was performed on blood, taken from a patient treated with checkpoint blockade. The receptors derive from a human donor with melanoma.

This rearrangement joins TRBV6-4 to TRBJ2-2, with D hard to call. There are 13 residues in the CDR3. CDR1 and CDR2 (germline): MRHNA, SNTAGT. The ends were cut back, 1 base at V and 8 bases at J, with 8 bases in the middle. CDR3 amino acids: CASSDFKGGELFF. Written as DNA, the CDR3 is TGTGCCAGCAGTGACTTCAAAGGGGGGGAGCTGTTTTTT.

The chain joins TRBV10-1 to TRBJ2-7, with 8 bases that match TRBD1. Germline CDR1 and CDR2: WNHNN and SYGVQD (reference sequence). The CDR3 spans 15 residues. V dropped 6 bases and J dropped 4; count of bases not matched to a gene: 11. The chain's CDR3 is CASRRKTGALYEQYF. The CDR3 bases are TGCGCCAGCAGAAGGAAGACAGGGGCTTTATACGAGCAGTACTTC.

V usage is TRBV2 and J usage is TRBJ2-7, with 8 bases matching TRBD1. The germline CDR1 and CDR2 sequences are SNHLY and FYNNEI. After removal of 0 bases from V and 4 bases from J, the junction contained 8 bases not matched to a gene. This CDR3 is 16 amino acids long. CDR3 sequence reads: CASSEASAGGRYEQYF. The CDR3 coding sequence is TGTGCCAGCAGTGAAGCCTCGGCAGGGGGCCGGTACGAGCAGTACTTC. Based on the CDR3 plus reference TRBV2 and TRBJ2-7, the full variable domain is EPEVTQTPSHQVTQMGQEVILRCVPISNHLYFYWYRQILGQKVEFLVSFYNNEISEKSEIFDDQFSVERPDGSNFTLKIRSTKLEDSAMYFCASSEASAGGRYEQYFGPGTRLTVT.

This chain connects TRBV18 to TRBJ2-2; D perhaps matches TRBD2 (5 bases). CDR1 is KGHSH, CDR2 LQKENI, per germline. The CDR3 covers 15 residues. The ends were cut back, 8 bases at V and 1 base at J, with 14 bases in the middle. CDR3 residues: CASPSPGENTGELFF. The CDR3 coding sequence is TGTGCCAGCCCATCGCCCGGGGAGAACACCGGGGAGCTGTTTTTT.

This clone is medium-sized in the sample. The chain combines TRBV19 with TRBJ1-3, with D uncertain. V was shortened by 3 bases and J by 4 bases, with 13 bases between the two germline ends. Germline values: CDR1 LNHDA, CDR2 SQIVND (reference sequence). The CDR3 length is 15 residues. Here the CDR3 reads CASSIGPLEGNTIYF. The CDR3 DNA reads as TGTGCCAGTAGTATCGGACCGTTGGAAGGAAACACCATATATTTT.

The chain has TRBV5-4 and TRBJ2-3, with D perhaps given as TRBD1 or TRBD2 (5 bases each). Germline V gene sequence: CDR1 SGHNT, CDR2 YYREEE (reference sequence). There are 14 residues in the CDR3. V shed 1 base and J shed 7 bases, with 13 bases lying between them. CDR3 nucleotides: TGTGCCAGCAGCTTGTTGGGACCGACCAATACGCAGTATTTT. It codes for CASSLLGPTNTQYF.

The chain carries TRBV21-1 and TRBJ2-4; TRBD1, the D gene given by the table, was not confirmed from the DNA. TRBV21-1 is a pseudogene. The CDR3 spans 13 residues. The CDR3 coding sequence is TGTGCCAGCAGCAAAGCGCAGGGGAGCATTCAGTACTTC. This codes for CASSKAQGSIQYF.

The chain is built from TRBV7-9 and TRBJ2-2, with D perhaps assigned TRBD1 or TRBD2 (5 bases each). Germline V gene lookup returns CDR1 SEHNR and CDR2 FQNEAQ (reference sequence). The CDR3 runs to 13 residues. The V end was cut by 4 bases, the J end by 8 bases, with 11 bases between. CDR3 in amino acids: CASSWDDPGELFF. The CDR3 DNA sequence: TGTGCCAGCAGCTGGGACGATCCGGGGGAGCTGTTTTTT.

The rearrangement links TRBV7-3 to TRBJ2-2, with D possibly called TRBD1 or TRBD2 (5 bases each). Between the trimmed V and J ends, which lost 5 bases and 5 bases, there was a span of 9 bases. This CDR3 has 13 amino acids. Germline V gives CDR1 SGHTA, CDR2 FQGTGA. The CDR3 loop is CASSGTGTGELFF. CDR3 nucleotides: TGTGCCAGCAGCGGGACCGGTACCGGGGAGCTGTTTTTT. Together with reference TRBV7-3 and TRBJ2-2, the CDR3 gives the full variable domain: GAGVSQTPSNKVTEKGKYVELRCDPISGHTALYWYRQSLGQGPEFLIYFQGTGAADDSGLPNDRFFAVRPEGSVSTLKIQRTERGDSAVYLCASSGTGTGELFFGEGSRLTVL.

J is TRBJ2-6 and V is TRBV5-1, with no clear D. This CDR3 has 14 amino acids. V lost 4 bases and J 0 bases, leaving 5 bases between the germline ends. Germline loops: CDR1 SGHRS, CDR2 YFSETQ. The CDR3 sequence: CASSLDSGANVLTF. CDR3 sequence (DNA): TGCGCCAGCAGCCTCGACTCTGGGGCCAACGTCCTGACTTTC.

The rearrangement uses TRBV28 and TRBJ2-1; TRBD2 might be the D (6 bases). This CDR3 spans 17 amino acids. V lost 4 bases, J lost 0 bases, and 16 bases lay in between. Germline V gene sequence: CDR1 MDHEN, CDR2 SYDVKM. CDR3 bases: TGTGCCAGCAGTTACCCTCTCGCGGGGAGCTCCTACAATGAGCAGTTCTTC. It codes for CASSYPLAGSSYNEQFF.

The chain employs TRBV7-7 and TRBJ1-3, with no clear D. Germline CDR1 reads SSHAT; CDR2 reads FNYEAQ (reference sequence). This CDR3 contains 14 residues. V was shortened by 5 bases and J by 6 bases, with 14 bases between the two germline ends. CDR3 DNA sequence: TGTGCCAGCAGCGATCCCGGACGAGTAAACACCATATATTTT. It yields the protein CASSDPGRVNTIYF.

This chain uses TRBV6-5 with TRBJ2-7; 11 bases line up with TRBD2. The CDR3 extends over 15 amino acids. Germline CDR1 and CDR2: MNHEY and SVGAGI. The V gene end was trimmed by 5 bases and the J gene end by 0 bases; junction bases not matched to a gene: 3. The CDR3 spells CASSQLAGASYEQYF. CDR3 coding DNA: TGTGCCAGCAGTCAACTAGCGGGGGCCTCCTACGAGCAGTACTTC.

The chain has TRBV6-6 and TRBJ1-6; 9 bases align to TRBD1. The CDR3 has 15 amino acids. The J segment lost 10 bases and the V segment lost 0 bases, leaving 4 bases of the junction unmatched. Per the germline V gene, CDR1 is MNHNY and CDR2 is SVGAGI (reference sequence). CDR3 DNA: TGTGCCAGCAGTTACTCGACAGGGGGGGGATCACCCCTCCACTTT. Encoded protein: CASSYSTGGGSPLHF.

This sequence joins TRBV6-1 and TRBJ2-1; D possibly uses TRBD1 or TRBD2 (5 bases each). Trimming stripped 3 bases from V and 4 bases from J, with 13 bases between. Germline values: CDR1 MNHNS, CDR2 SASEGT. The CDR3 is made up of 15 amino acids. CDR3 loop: CASSEPGTVYNEQFF. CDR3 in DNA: TGTGCCAGCAGTGAGCCCGGGACGGTATACAATGAGCAGTTCTTC.

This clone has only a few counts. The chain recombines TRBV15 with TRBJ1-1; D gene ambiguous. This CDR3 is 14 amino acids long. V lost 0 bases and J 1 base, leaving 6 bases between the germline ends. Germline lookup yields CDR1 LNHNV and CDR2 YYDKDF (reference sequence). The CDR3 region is CATSRDTANTEAFF. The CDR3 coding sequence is TGTGCCACCAGCAGAGATACGGCGAACACTGAAGCTTTCTTT. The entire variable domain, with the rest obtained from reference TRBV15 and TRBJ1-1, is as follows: DAMVIQNPRYQVTQFGKPVTLSCSQTLNHNVMYWYQQKSSQAPKLLFHYYDKDFNNEADTPDNFQSRRPNTSFCFLDIRSPGLGDTAMYLCATSRDTANTEAFFGQGTRLTVV.

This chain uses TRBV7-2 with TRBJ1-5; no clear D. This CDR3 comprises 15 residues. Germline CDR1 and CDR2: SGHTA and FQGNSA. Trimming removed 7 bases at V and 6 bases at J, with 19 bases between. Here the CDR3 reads CASTLNRGEGQPQHF. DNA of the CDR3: TGTGCCAGCACCCTTAACCGGGGTGAGGGTCAGCCCCAGCATTTT. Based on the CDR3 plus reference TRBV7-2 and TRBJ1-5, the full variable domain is GAGVSQSPSNKVTEKGKDVELRCDPISGHTALYWYRQSLGQGLEFLIYFQGNSAPDKSGLPSDRFSAERTGGSVSTLTIQRTQQEDSAVYLCASTLNRGEGQPQHFGDGTRLSIL.

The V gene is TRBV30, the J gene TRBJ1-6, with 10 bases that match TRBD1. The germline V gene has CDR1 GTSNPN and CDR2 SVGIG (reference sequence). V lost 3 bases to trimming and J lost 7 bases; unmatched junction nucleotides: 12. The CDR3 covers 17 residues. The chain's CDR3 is CAWSRPGQGTFNSPLHF. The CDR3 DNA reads TGTGCCTGGAGCCGGCCGGGACAGGGGACTTTCAATTCACCCCTCCACTTT. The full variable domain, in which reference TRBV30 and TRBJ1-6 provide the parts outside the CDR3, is SQTIHQWPATLVQPVGSPLSLECTVEGTSNPNLYWYRQAAGRGLQLLFYSVGIGQISSEVPQNLSASRPQDRQFILSSKKLLLSDSGFYLCAWSRPGQGTFNSPLHFGNGTRLTVT.

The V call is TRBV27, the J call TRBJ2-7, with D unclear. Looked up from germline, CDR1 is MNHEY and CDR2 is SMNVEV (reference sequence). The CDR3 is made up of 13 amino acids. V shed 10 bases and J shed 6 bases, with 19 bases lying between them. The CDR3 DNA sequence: TGTGCCACCCCCCCGCGGCCTGTAGGCGAGCAGTACTTC. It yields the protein CATPPRPVGEQYF.

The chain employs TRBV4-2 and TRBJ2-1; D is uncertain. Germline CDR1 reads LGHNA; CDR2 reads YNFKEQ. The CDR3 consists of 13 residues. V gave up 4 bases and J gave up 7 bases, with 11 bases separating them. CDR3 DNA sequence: TGTGCCAGCAGCCTGGGTCGGGCAAATGAGCAGTTCTTC. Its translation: CASSLGRANEQFF.

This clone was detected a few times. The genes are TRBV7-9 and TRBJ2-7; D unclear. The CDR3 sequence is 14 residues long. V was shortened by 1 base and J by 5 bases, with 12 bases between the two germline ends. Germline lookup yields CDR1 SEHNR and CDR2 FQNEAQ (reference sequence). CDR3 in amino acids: CASSLEDGRDEQYF. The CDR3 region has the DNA TGTGCCAGCAGCTTAGAGGATGGCAGAGACGAGCAGTACTTC.

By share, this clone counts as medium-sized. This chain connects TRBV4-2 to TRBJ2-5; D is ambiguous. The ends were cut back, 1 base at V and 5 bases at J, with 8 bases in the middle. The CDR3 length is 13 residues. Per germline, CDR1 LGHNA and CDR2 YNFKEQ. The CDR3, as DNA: TGTGCCAGCAGCCAAGGGATCTCCGAGACCCAGTACTTC. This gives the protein CASSQGISETQYF.

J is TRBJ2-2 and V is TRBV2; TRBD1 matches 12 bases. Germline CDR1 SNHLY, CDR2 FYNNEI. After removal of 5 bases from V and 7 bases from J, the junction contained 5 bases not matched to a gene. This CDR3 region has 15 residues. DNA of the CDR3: TGTGCCAGCAGTAGGGACAGGGGGCAAGTCGGGGAGCTGTTTTTT. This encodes CASSRDRGQVGELFF.

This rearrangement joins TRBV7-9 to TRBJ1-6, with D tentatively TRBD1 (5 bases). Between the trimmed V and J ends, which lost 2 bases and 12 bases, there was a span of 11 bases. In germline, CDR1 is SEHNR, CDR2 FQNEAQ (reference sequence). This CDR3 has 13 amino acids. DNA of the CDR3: TGTGCCAGCAGCTTAACGCAGGGAGGACCCCTCCACTTT. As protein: CASSLTQGGPLHF.

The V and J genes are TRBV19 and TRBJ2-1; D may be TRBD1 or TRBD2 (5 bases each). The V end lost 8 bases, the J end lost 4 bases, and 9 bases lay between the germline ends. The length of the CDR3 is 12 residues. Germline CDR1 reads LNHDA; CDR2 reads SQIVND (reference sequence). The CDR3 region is CASHGTYNEQFF. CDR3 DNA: TGTGCCAGTCACGGGACGTACAATGAGCAGTTCTTC. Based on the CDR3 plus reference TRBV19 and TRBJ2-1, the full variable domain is DGGITQSPKYLFRKEGQNVTLSCEQNLNHDAMYWYRQDPGQGLRLIYYSQIVNDFQKGDIAEGYSVSREKKESFPLTVTSAQKNPTAFYLCASHGTYNEQFFGPGTRLTVL.

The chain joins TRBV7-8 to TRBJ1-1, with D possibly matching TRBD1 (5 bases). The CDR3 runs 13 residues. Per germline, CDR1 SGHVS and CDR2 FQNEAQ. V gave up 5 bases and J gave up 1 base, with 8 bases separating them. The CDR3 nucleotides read TGTGCCAGCAGCCCGGGGGGGAACACTGAAGCTTTCTTT. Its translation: CASSPGGNTEAFF. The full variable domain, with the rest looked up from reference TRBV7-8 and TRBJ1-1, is GAGVSQSPRYKVAKRGQDVALRCDPISGHVSLFWYQQALGQGPEFLTYFQNEAQLDKSGLPSDRFFAERPEGSVSTLKIQRTQQEDSAVYLCASSPGGNTEAFFGQGTRLTVV.

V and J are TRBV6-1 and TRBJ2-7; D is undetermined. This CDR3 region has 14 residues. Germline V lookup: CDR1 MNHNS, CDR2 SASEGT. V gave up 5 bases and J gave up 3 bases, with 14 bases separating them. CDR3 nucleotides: TGTGCCAGCAGTTTTTTGACTTTCAGCTACGAGCAGTACTTC. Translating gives CASSFLTFSYEQYF.

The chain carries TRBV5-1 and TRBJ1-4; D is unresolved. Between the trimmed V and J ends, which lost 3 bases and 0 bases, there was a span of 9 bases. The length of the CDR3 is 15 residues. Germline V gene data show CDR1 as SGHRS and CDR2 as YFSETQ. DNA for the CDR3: TGCGCCAGCAGCTCCGACGGACCAACTAATGAAAAACTGTTTTTT. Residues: CASSSDGPTNEKLFF. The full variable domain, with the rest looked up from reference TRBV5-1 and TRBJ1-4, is KAGVTQTPRYLIKTRGQQVTLSCSPISGHRSVSWYQQTPGQGLQFLFEYFSETQRNKGNFPGRFSGRQFSNSRSEMNVSTLELGDSALYLCASSSDGPTNEKLFFGSGTQLSVL.

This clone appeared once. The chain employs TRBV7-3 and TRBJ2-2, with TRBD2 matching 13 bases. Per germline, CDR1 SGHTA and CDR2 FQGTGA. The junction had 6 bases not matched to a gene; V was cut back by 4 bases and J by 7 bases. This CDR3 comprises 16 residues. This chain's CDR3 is CASSSWTSGGNGELFF. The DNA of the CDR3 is TGTGCCAGCAGCTCTTGGACTAGCGGGGGCAACGGGGAGCTGTTTTTT.